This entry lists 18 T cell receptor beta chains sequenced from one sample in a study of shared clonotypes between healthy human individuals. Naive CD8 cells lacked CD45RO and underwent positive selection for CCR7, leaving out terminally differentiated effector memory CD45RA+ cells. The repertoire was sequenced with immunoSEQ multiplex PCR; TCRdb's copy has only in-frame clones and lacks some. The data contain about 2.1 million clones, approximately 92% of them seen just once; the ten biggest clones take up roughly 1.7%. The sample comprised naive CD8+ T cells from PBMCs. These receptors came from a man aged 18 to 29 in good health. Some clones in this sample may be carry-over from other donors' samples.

CDR3: CASSESRGTSYEQYF. CDR3 DNA sequence: TGTGCCAGCAGTGAATCGAGAGGAACCTCCTACGAGCAGTACTTC. The gene calls are TRBV6-1 and TRBJ2-7; D ambiguous. Germline V gene sequence: CDR1 MNHNS, CDR2 SASEGT. This CDR3 region has 15 residues. The germline V and J ends were trimmed by 2 bases and 0 bases, with 11 bases remaining between them.

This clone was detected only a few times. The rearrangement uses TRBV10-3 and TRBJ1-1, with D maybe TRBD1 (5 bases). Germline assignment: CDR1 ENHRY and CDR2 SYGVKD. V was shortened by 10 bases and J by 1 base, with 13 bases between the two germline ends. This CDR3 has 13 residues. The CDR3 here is CATTGAPNTEAFF. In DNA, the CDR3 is TGTGCCACAACAGGAGCTCCGAACACTGAAGCTTTCTTT.

In nucleotides, the CDR3 is TGCGCCAGCAGCCAAGCAAGCGGGCGGAGCACCGGGGAGCTGTTTTTT. Amino acid sequence: CASSQASGRSTGELFF. The rearrangement uses TRBV4-3 and TRBJ2-2; D is perhaps TRBD2 (6 bases). Germline-derived CDR1 and CDR2 are LGHNA and YSLEER. Trimming removed 1 base at V and 4 bases at J, with 13 bases between. The CDR3 runs 16 residues.

The CDR3 sequence: CASARGTGVLHYEQYF. Here the CDR3 DNA reads TGTGCCAGCGCGCGAGGGACAGGGGTTCTCCACTACGAGCAGTACTTC. V and J are TRBV27 and TRBJ2-7; 10 positions match TRBD1. The V gene's germline CDR1 is MNHEY and CDR2 SMNVEV (reference sequence). V trimming: 8 bases; J trimming: 3 bases; junction bases outside the gene matches: 13. This CDR3 spans 16 amino acids.

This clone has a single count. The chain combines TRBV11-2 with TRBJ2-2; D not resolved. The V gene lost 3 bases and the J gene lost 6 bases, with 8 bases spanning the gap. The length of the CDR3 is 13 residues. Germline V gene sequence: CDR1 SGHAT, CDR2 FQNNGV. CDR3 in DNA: TGTGCCAGCAGCTTGATGGTTGCCGGGGAGCTGTTTTTT. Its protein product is CASSLMVAGELFF.

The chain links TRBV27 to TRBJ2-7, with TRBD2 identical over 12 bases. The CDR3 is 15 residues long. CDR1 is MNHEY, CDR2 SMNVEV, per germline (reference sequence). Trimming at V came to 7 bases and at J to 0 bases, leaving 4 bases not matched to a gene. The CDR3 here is CASKLAGGSSYEQYF. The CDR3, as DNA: TGTGCCAGCAAACTAGCGGGAGGCTCCTCCTACGAGCAGTACTTC.

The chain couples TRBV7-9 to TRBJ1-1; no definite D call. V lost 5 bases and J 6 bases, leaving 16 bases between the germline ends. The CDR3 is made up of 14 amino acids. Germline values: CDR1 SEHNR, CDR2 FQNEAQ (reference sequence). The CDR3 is CASSPGRALPEAFF. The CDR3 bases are TGTGCCAGCAGCCCAGGAAGGGCCCTCCCTGAAGCTTTCTTT. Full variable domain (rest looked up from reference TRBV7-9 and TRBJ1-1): DTGVSQNPRHKITKRGQNVTFRCDPISEHNRLYWYRQTLGQGPEFLTYFQNEAQLEKSRLLSDRFSAERPKGSFSTLEIQRTEQGDSAMYLCASSPGRALPEAFFGQGTRLTVV.

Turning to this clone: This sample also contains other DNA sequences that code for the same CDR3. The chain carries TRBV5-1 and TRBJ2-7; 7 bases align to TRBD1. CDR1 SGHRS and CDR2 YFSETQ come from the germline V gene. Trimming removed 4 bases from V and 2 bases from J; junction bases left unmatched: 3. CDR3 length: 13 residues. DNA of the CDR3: TGCGCCAGCAGCCCAGGGACAGCCTACGAGCAGTACTTC. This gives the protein CASSPGTAYEQYF.

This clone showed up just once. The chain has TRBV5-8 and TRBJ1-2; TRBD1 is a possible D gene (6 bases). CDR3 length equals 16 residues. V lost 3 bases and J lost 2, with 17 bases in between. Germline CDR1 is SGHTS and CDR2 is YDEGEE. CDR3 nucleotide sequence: TGTGCCAGCAGCTACCCGGGACAAAAGACAAACTATGGCTACACCTTC. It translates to CASSYPGQKTNYGYTF.

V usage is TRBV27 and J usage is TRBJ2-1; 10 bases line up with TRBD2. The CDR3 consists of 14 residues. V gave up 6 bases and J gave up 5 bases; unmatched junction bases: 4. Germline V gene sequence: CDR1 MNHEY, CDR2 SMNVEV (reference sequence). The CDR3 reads CASRSGRAHNEQFF. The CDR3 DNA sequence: TGTGCCAGCAGGAGCGGGAGGGCCCACAATGAGCAGTTCTTC.

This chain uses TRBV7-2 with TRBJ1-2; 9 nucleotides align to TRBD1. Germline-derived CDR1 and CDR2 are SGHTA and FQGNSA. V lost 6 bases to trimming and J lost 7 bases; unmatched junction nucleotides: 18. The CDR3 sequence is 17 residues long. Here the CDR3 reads CASRDEAAGTGLGGYTF. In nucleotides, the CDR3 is TGTGCCAGCAGGGACGAAGCGGCCGGGACAGGGTTGGGTGGCTACACCTTC.

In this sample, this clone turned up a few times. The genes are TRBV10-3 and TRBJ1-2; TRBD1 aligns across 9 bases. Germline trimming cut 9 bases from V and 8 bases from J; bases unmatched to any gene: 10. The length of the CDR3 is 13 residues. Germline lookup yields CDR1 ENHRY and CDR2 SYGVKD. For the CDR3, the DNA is TGTGCCATGTTGGACAGGGGTGGAGAAGGCTACACCTTC. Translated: CAMLDRGGEGYTF.

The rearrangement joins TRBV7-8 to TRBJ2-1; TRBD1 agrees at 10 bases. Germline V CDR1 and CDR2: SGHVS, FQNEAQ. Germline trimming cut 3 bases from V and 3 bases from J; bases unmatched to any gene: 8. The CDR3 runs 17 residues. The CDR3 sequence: CASSFLTGQGVYNEQFF. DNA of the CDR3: TGTGCCAGCAGCTTTCTAACCGGACAGGGGGTCTACAATGAGCAGTTCTTC.

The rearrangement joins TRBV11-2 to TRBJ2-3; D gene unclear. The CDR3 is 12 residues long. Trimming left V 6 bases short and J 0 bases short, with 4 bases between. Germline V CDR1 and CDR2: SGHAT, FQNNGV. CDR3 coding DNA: TGTGCCAGCAGTGGTAGCACAGATACGCAGTATTTT. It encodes CASSGSTDTQYF.

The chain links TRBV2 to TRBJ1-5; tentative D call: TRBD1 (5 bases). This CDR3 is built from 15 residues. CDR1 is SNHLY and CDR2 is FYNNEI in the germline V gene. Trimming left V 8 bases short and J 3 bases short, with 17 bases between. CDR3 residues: CASGDRDGLNQPQHF. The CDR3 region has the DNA TGTGCCAGCGGCGATCGGGACGGTCTCAATCAGCCCCAGCATTTT.

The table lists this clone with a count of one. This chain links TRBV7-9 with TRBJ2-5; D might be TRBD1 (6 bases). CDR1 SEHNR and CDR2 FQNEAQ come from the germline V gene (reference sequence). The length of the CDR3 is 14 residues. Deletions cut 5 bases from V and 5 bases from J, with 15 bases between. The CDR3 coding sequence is TGTGCCAGCAGCCCGACAGGCCTTTTGGAGACCCAGTACTTC. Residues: CASSPTGLLETQYF.

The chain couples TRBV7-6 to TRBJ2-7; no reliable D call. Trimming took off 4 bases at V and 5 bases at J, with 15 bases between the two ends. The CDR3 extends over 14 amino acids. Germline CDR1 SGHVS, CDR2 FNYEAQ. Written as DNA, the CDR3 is TGTGCCAGCAGCTCCGAGTTATCTCTCGACGAGCAGTACTTC. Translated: CASSSELSLDEQYF.

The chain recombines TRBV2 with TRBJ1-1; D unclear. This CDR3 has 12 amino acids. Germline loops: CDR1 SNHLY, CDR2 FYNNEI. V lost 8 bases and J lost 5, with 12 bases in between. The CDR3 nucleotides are TGTGCCAGCGCCTTAGGGAGGACTGAAGCTTTCTTT. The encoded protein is CASALGRTEAFF.